The rows below give T cell receptor beta chains drawn from one sample of a study of PD-L1 blockade in urothelial cancer. TCRdb's table, derived via immunoSEQ multiplex PCR, lists solely in-frame clones and lacks some. The sample has some 20,000 clones; about 90% are singletons. Sequencing was performed on PBMCs, taken around atezolizumab (anti-PD-L1) treatment. These receptors originate from a man aged 45-65 years with urothelial cancer. Both conserved end residues are trimmed from each CDR3. Clone size, where shown, is once, few, many, or a class for clones that have expanded.

clone size: -; V gene: TRBV9; CDR3 protein: ASSDPGQGAYEQY
clone size: -; V gene: TRBV5-4; CDR3 protein: ASSFRGRTDTQY
clone size: few; V gene: TRBV4-1; CDR3 protein: ASSRQGAGTEAF
clone size: -; V gene: TRBV27; CDR3 protein: ASASPGQGAYGYT
clone size: -; V gene: TRBV7-9; CDR3 protein: ASTPGGYEQY
clone size: -; V gene: TRBV10-1; CDR3 protein: ASSPTGLFYEQY
clone size: -; V gene: TRBV30; CDR3 protein: AWRQDSYEQY
clone size: -; V gene: TRBV7-2; CDR3 protein: ASSRAGGSGETQY
clone size: -; V gene: TRBV15; CDR3 protein: ATSRDYVGGTEAF
clone size: once; V gene: TRBV4-1; CDR3 protein: ASSLSPGQSADTQY
clone size: few; V gene: TRBV6-5; CDR3 protein: ASSPTGNYGYT
clone size: -; V gene: TRBV2; CDR3 protein: ASSPGTVNTGELF
clone size: -; V gene: TRBV7-9; CDR3 protein: ASSLEGVNTEAF
clone size: -; V gene: TRBV28; CDR3 protein: ASVRGQGAQGYT
clone size: -; V gene: TRBV5-6; CDR3 protein: ASSFGRRATNEKLF
clone size: -; V gene: TRBV30; CDR3 protein: AWQSGDEQY
clone size: -; V gene: TRBV28; CDR3 protein: ASSLVPGQGYEQY
clone size: -; V gene: TRBV4-2; CDR3 protein: ASSQGGGVSYNEQF
clone size: -; V gene: TRBV18; CDR3 protein: ASSPLRQFTEAF
clone size: -; V gene: TRBV5-6; CDR3 protein: ASSLEGQLNTEAF
clone size: -; V gene: TRBV6-1; CDR3 protein: ASSEGRPNSPLH
clone size: -; V gene: TRBV30; CDR3 protein: AWSPETGRSNQPQH
clone size: -; V gene: TRBV30; CDR3 protein: AWIQGFGYEQY
clone size: -; V gene: TRBV30; CDR3 protein: AWSPRGGRIGTDTQY
clone size: few; V gene: TRBV12-5; CDR3 protein: ASGGTGIFYEQY
clone size: -; V gene: TRBV7-9; CDR3 protein: ASSWGTGNTEAF
clone size: few; V gene: TRBV10-3; CDR3 protein: AITGTEGDYEQY
clone size: -; V gene: TRBV9; CDR3 protein: ASSATPSGLADTDTQY
clone size: -; V gene: TRBV27; CDR3 protein: ASILAGTDTQY
clone size: once; V gene: TRBV11-2; CDR3 protein: ASSWDAGGYYEQY
clone size: -; V gene: TRBV2; CDR3 protein: ASSQGSMNNEQF
clone size: -; V gene: TRBV10-1; CDR3 protein: ASSGQSNQPQH
clone size: -; V gene: TRBV5-1; CDR3 protein: ASSLDNGGGYT
clone size: -; V gene: TRBV11-2; CDR3 protein: ASSLEWGRSHTEAF
clone size: -; V gene: TRBV6-5; CDR3 protein: ASSYSYSQETQY
clone size: -; V gene: TRBV28; CDR3 protein: ASIPGDRKTYEQY
clone size: -; V gene: TRBV4-1; CDR3 protein: ASSQQLVLTYNEQF
clone size: -; V gene: TRBV7-9; CDR3 protein: ASSPSIGERWDSPLH
clone size: -; V gene: TRBV18; CDR3 protein: ASSDAENTEAF
clone size: -; V gene: TRBV4-3; CDR3 protein: ASSQRTGPYYEQY
clone size: -; V gene: TRBV14; CDR3 protein: ASSPNQGSRGEQY
clone size: -; V gene: TRBV7-2; CDR3 protein: ASSLYRGGNTEAF
clone size: -; V gene: TRBV4-3; CDR3 protein: ASSQRRERDTQY
clone size: -; V gene: TRBV30; CDR3 protein: AWRKASGRPINTGELF
clone size: -; V gene: TRBV9; CDR3 protein: ASSPFLAVSYNEQF
clone size: -; V gene: TRBV19; CDR3 protein: ASRDKPYNEQF
clone size: -; V gene: TRBV19; CDR3 protein: ASSLETGPSGNTIY
clone size: -; V gene: TRBV10-1; CDR3 protein: ASRERENTEAF
clone size: -; V gene: TRBV10-2; CDR3 protein: ASGTFLTYEQY
clone size: once; V gene: TRBV27; CDR3 protein: ASSPGTSGYEQY
clone size: -; V gene: TRBV19; CDR3 protein: ASSITPKTVPSRDTGELF
clone size: -; V gene: TRBV7-6; CDR3 protein: ASRAGTGLNSPLH
clone size: once; V gene: TRBV27; CDR3 protein: AIQLSASEKLF
clone size: -; V gene: TRBV11-2; CDR3 protein: ASSLRGQETQY
clone size: -; V gene: TRBV11-2; CDR3 protein: ASSFLAGPQETQY
clone size: -; V gene: TRBV4-3; CDR3 protein: ASSQPGLPNEQF
clone size: -; V gene: TRBV30; CDR3 protein: AWSPGTGGPDTQY
clone size: -; V gene: TRBV10-3; CDR3 protein: AISESSGGQGGGQF
clone size: -; V gene: TRBV6-5; CDR3 protein: ASSYGSRVTGTEAF